One sample yielded the 2 T cell receptor beta chains listed below, sequenced in a study of shared clonotypes between healthy human individuals. The table came from immunoSEQ multiplex PCR; TCRdb's copy has only in-frame clones and leaves some out. The sample contains approximately 470,000 clones, 81% of which appear only once. Sequences were obtained from PBMCs. These receptors came from a woman aged 40-49 years in good health. Some clones in this sample may be carry-over from other donors' samples.

The V and J genes are TRBV5-4 and TRBJ2-1; D is uncertain. The germline V and J ends were trimmed by 7 bases and 0 bases, with 14 bases remaining between them. The germline CDR1 and CDR2 sequences are SGHNT and YYREEE (reference sequence). The CDR3 spans 15 residues. The CDR3 reads CASATQVLSYNEQFF. DNA for the CDR3: TGTGCCAGCGCCACCCAGGTGCTCTCCTACAATGAGCAGTTCTTC.

J is TRBJ2-2 and V is TRBV27; D gene ambiguous. The germline CDR1 and CDR2 sequences are MNHEY and SMNVEV (reference sequence). The CDR3 consists of 14 residues. With 3 bases removed from V and 4 bases from J, the gap between germline ends came to 9 bases. The CDR3 loop reads CASSLGPITGELFF. In nucleotides, the CDR3 is TGTGCCAGCAGTTTGGGCCCAATCACCGGGGAGCTGTTTTTT.